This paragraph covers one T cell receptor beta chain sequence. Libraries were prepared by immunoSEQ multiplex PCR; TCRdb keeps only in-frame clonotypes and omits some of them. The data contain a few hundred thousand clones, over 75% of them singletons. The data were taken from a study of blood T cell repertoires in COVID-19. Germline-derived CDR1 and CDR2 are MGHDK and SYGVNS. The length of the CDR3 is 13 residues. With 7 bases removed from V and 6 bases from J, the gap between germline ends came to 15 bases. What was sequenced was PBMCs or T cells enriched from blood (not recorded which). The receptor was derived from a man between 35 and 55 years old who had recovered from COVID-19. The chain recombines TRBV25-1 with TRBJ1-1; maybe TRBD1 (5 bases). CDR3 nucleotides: TGTGCCAGCACGCTCGGGGGTTCGCCTGAAGCTTTCTTT. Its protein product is CASTLGGSPEAFF.